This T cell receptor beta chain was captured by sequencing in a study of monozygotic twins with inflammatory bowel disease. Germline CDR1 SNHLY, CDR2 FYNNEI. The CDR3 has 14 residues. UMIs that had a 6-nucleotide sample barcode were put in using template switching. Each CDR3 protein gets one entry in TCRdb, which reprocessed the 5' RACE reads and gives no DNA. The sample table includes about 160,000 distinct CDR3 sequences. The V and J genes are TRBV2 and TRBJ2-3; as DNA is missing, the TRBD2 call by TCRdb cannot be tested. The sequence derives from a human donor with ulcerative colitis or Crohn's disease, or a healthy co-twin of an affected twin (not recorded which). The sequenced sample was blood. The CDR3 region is CASTSLGPTDTQYF.